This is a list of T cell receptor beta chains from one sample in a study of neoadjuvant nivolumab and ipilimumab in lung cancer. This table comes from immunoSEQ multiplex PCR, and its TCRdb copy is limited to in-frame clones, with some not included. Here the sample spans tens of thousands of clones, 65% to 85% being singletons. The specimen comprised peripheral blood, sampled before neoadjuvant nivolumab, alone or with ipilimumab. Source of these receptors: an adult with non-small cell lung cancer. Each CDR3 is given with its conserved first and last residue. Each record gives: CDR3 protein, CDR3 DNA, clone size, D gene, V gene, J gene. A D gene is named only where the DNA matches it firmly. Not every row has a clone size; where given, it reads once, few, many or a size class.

CASSGGQGAGNTGELFF	TGTGCCAGCAGCGGGGGTCAGGGGGCAGGGAACACCGGGGAGCTGTTTTTT	.	TRBD1	TRBV7-7	TRBJ2-2
CASSQEYGGGAYGTDTQYF	TGCGCCAGCAGCCAAGAATATGGCGGGGGGGCTTATGGGACAGATACGCAGTATTTT	.	TRBD2	TRBV4-3	TRBJ2-3
CASSGETENTEAFF	TGCGCCAGCTCGGGCGAGACAGAGAACACTGAAGCTTTCTTT	.	.	TRBV5-1	TRBJ1-1
CASSASGGASEQYF	TGTGCCAGCAGCGCTAGCGGGGGGGCCAGCGAGCAGTACTTC	.	TRBD2	TRBV9	TRBJ2-7
CASSPPLRGYGYTF	TGTGCCAGCTCACCACCCCTCAGGGGCTATGGCTACACCTTC	.	.	TRBV18	TRBJ1-2
CASSLSDTGELFF	TGTGCCAGCAGCTTGTCAGACACCGGGGAGCTGTTTTTT	once	.	TRBV5-5	TRBJ2-2
CASRRFVQGDYEQYF	TGTGCCAGCCGAAGATTCGTACAGGGTGATTACGAGCAGTACTTC	.	.	TRBV6-5	TRBJ2-7
CSLSRGGVNTEAFF	TGCAGCCTCTCAAGGGGGGGCGTGAACACTGAAGCTTTCTTT	.	.	TRBV29-1	TRBJ1-1
CASSRGPQETQYF	TGTGCCAGCTCTCGCGGGCCGCAAGAGACCCAGTACTTC	.	.	TRBV18	TRBJ2-5
CASSLYLAGGTTIYF	TGTGCCAGCAGCTTATATTTGGCAGGGGGAACGACCATATATTTT	.	TRBD1	TRBV7-9	TRBJ1-3
CASSLAPLAGTDTQYF	TGCGCCAGCAGCTTGGCCCCCTTAGCGGGCACAGATACGCAGTATTTT	few	.	TRBV5-1	TRBJ2-3
CASSAQAGGGGYTF	TGTGCCAGCAGTGCCCAGGCTGGAGGCGGTGGCTACACCTTC	.	.	TRBV2	TRBJ1-2
CASVGSNYGYTF	TGCGCCAGCGTGGGCAGTAACTATGGCTACACCTTC	.	.	TRBV4-1	TRBJ1-2
CASSRLAGGYEQYF	TGTGCCAGCAGCCGACTAGCGGGGGGCTACGAGCAGTACTTC	.	TRBD2	TRBV11-1	TRBJ2-7
CASSPRDEQFF	TGTGCCAGCAGCCCCCGTGATGAGCAGTTCTTC	.	.	TRBV11-2	TRBJ2-1
CASSLALLSGDTEAFF	TGTGCCAGCAGCTTAGCCCTATTGAGCGGGGACACTGAAGCTTTCTTT	.	.	TRBV7-2	TRBJ1-1
CASSFVGQNTEAFF	TGTGCCAGCAGCTTTGTGGGGCAGAACACTGAAGCTTTCTTT	.	.	TRBV5-6	TRBJ1-1
CSGSVEAGGLNTGELFF	TGCAGCGGCTCGGTGGAAGCGGGGGGACTTAACACCGGGGAGCTGTTTTTT	.	TRBD2	TRBV29-1	TRBJ2-2
CASSGGVQGYGYTF	TGTGCCAGCAGTGGGGGGGTACAGGGCTATGGCTACACCTTC	.	.	TRBV27	TRBJ1-2
CASSFPLSDRVGNEQFF	TGTGCCAGCAGCTTCCCCCTTTCGGACAGGGTAGGGAATGAGCAGTTCTTC	once	TRBD1	TRBV5-5	TRBJ2-1
CASSLVGQFYNEQFF	TGCGCCAGCAGCTTGGTAGGACAGTTCTACAATGAGCAGTTCTTC	once	.	TRBV5-1	TRBJ2-1
CASSYGPTETQYF	TGCGCCAGCAGCTACGGACCTACAGAGACCCAGTACTTC	.	.	TRBV5-1	TRBJ2-5
CASTQDGYGYTF	TGTGCCAGCACTCAAGACGGCTATGGCTACACCTTC	.	.	TRBV2	TRBJ1-2
CASSLESYTGELFF	TGCGCCAGCAGCTTGGAATCTTACACCGGGGAGCTGTTTTTT	few	.	TRBV5-1	TRBJ2-2
CASSLSTDTQYF	TGTGCCAGCAGCTTAAGCACAGATACGCAGTATTTT	once	.	TRBV5-4	TRBJ2-3
CASSSRQETQYF	TGTGCCAGCAGTAGCAGGCAAGAGACCCAGTACTTC	.	.	TRBV6-1	TRBJ2-5
CASSFVASGAPGTQYF	TGTGCCAGCAGTTTTGTGGCTAGCGGGGCCCCAGGGACGCAGTATTTT	.	TRBD2	TRBV27	TRBJ2-3
CASSFTGDRTDTQYF	TGCGCCAGCAGCTTCACAGGGGACCGCACAGATACGCAGTATTTT	.	TRBD1	TRBV5-1	TRBJ2-3
CASSPQQGWYGYTF	TGTGCCAGTAGTCCTCAACAGGGTTGGTATGGCTACACCTTC	.	.	TRBV19	TRBJ1-2
CASSPRTGAYEQYF	TGTGCCAGCAGCCCCCGGACAGGGGCCTACGAGCAGTACTTC	.	TRBD1	TRBV9	TRBJ2-7
CASSLATGFEKLFF	TGTGCCAGCAGCTTGGCTACAGGGTTTGAAAAACTGTTTTTT	.	.	TRBV7-9	TRBJ1-4
CASSSDGTASTNEKLFF	TGCGCCAGCAGCTCCGATGGGACAGCTTCAACTAATGAAAAACTGTTTTTT	.	TRBD1	TRBV5-1	TRBJ1-4
CASSLAPPDRGGYGYTF	TGTGCCAGCAGCTTAGCCCCTCCAGACAGGGGAGGATATGGCTACACCTTC	.	TRBD1	TRBV7-2	TRBJ1-2
CASSDNTGANVLTF	TGTGCCAGCAGCGACAATACTGGGGCCAACGTCCTGACTTTC	medium-sized	.	TRBV9	TRBJ2-6
CASRYRGHTEAFF	TGTGCCAGTCGATACAGGGGGCACACTGAAGCTTTCTTT	.	TRBD1	TRBV7-9	TRBJ1-1
CASSLGGENTEAFF	TGTGCCAGCAGCTTAGGGGGGGAGAACACTGAAGCTTTCTTT	few	.	TRBV11-3	TRBJ1-1
CASSIRDTAYEQYF	TGTGCCAGTAGTATTCGGGACACCGCGTACGAGCAGTACTTC	.	.	TRBV19	TRBJ2-7
CASSEAMTSGELFF	TGTGCCAGCAGTGAAGCGATGACATCCGGGGAGCTGTTTTTT	.	.	TRBV2	TRBJ2-2
CASSVRLAGVETQYF	TGTGCCAGTAGTGTCAGACTAGCGGGGGTGGAGACCCAGTACTTC	.	TRBD2	TRBV19	TRBJ2-5
CASNARENNEQFF	TGTGCCAGCAATGCGCGGGAGAACAATGAGCAGTTCTTC	.	TRBD2	TRBV6-1	TRBJ2-1
CASTTDPAAYEQYF	TGTGCCAGCACCACAGACCCGGCCGCCTACGAGCAGTACTTC	.	.	TRBV6-1	TRBJ2-7
CASSLTGSNTGELFF	TGTGCCAGCAGCTTAACAGGGAGTAACACCGGGGAGCTGTTTTTT	.	.	TRBV7-8	TRBJ2-2
CASATGQGLDEQFF	TGTGCCAGCGCGACGGGACAGGGGCTAGATGAGCAGTTCTTC	.	TRBD1	TRBV19	TRBJ2-1
CASSPRQGGYEQYF	TGTGCCAGCTCACCACGCCAGGGCGGCTACGAGCAGTACTTC	.	.	TRBV18	TRBJ2-7
CASSLSAYQNTEAFF	TGTGCCAGCAGCTTATCGGCTTATCAGAACACTGAAGCTTTCTTT	.	.	TRBV7-9	TRBJ1-1
CASSVRGRGPYEQYF	TGTGCCAGTAGTGTCCGCGGCAGGGGGCCCTACGAGCAGTACTTC	.	TRBD1	TRBV19	TRBJ2-7
CASSTGLAGGETQYF	TGTGCCAGTAGTACGGGACTAGCGGGCGGGGAGACCCAGTACTTC	.	TRBD2	TRBV19	TRBJ2-5
CASSEDRIKQYF	TGTGCCAGCAGCGAGGACCGCATCAAGCAGTATTTT	.	.	TRBV9	TRBJ2-3
CASTGQRNTGELFF	TGTGCCAGCACCGGGCAGAGGAACACCGGGGAGCTGTTTTTT	.	.	TRBV2	TRBJ2-2
CASSLDVLNTEAFF	TGCGCCAGCAGCTTGGATGTTTTGAACACTGAAGCTTTCTTT	.	.	TRBV5-1	TRBJ1-1
CASSEARGVQPQHF	TGTGCCAGCAGTGAAGCCAGGGGAGTTCAGCCCCAGCATTTT	medium-sized	.	TRBV2	TRBJ1-5
CASSPTGEKTQYF	TGTGCCAGCAGCCCCACAGGAGAAAAGACCCAGTACTTC	.	.	TRBV13	TRBJ2-5
CASSLSDRDRVQPQHF	TGCGCCAGCAGCTTGTCGGACAGGGACAGGGTTCAGCCCCAGCATTTT	.	TRBD1	TRBV5-1	TRBJ1-5
CASGQSVPREKLFF	TGTGCCAGTGGACAAAGTGTACCAAGGGAAAAACTGTTTTTT	.	.	TRBV19	TRBJ1-4